The next 30 T cell receptor beta chains were all read from a single sample in a study of blood T cells in healthy people across ages. It was with a sample-barcoded 5' primer and a J-beta primer mix that a second PCR of roughly 6 to 12 cycles was run. Each CDR3 protein is one row after TCRdb ran MiXCR on the 5' RACE reads. The sample includes approximately 1,000,000 distinct CDR3 sequences, 35% to 40% seen only once; the top ten take about an eighth. What was sequenced was blood. Every receptor here comes from a man aged 18-30 years in good health.

This clonotype was recorded a few times. This chain connects TRBV6-5 to TRBJ1-1; D gene ambiguous. The CDR3 length is 17 residues. The germline V gene encodes CDR1 MNHEY and CDR2 SVGAGI. Trimming shortened V by 4 bases and J by 1 base, and 19 bases separated the two germline ends. CDR3 protein: CASSSTTPVEGNTEAFF. CDR3 sequence (DNA): TGTGCCAGCAGTTCTACCACCCCAGTGGAGGGGAACACTGAAGCTTTCTTT.

As for this clonotype: Its ends do not fully match the called genes, so a read error is possible. The CDR3 loop reads CASSPVWGLVSPDAQYF. The CDR3 DNA sequence: TGTGCCAGCAGCCCCGTTTGGGGACTCGTATCACCAGATGCGCAGTATTTT. The gene calls are TRBV9 and TRBJ2-3; D might be TRBD2 (6 bases). CDR3 length equals 17 residues. Germline V CDR1 and CDR2: SGDLS, YYNGEE. Complete variable domain (other parts from reference TRBV9 and TRBJ2-3): DSGVTQTPKHLITATGQRVTLRCSPRSGDLSVYWYQQSLDQGLQFLIQYYNGEERAKGNILERFSAQQFPDLHSELNLSSLELGDSALYFCASSPVWGLVSPDAQYFGPGTRLTVL.

The chain couples TRBV12-3 or TRBV12-4 to TRBJ1-3; D ambiguous. Trimming took 1 base from V and 3 from J, leaving 13 bases between them. CDR3 length: 16 residues. CDR3 sequence: CASSLGPEAVGNTIYF. The CDR3 DNA sequence: TGTGCCAGCAGTTTAGGGCCCGAGGCTGTTGGAAACACCATATATTTT.

The V and J genes are TRBV27 and TRBJ2-3, with D perhaps TRBD1 or TRBD2 (5 bases each). CDR1 and CDR2 from the germline V gene are MNHEY and SMNVEV (reference sequence). Trimming took 5 bases from V and 0 from J, leaving 18 bases between them. The CDR3 has 17 amino acids. CDR3 sequence: CASSRPLGRISTDTQYF. In nucleotides, the CDR3 is TGTGCCAGCAGTCGACCCTTGGGACGGATAAGCACAGATACGCAGTATTTT.

The V gene is TRBV9, the J gene TRBJ1-5; no reliable D call. Germline assignment: CDR1 SGDLS and CDR2 YYNGEE. The CDR3 is made up of 15 amino acids. The ends were cut back, 0 bases at V and 0 bases at J, with 7 bases in the middle. Here the CDR3 reads CASSVGRDSNQPQHF. DNA for the CDR3: TGTGCCAGCAGCGTAGGCCGGGATAGCAATCAGCCCCAGCATTTT.

This chain joins TRBV10-3 and TRBJ1-1; tentatively, D is TRBD1 (5 bases). The germline CDR1 and CDR2 sequences are ENHRY and SYGVKD. There are 14 residues in the CDR3. V shed 0 bases and J shed 5 bases, with 10 bases lying between them. The CDR3 region is CAISESYEGTEAFF. Written as DNA, the CDR3 is TGTGCCATCAGTGAGTCTTACGAGGGGACTGAAGCTTTCTTT.

This sequence joins TRBV5-1 and TRBJ1-2; D unclear. Germline loops: CDR1 SGHRS, CDR2 YFSETQ. This CDR3 has 16 residues. V lost 0 bases to trimming and J lost 5 bases, with 17 bases between them. CDR3: CASSLAPDPRPYGYTF. In nucleotides, the CDR3 is TGCGCCAGCAGCTTGGCCCCGGATCCGAGGCCATATGGCTACACCTTC.

The rearrangement joins TRBV20-1 to TRBJ2-3; TRBD1 might be the D (6 bases). Trimming shortened V by 3 bases and J by 1 base, and 14 bases separated the two germline ends. Germline CDR1 is DFQATT and CDR2 is SNEGSKA (reference sequence). The CDR3 totals 15 residues. CDR3: CSARGAPERTDTQYF. CDR3 nucleotides: TGCAGTGCTAGGGGGGCTCCCGAGCGCACAGATACGCAGTATTTT.

This clonotype has only a few counts. The gene calls are TRBV3-1 and TRBJ2-7; tentative D call: TRBD1 (5 bases). Germline CDR1 reads LGHDT; CDR2 reads YNNKEL (reference sequence). CDR3 size: 14 residues. Trimming stripped 1 base from V and 0 bases from J, with 7 bases between. CDR3 amino acids: CASSQGQSSYEQYF. The DNA for the CDR3 is TGTGCCAGCAGCCAAGGACAGAGCTCCTACGAGCAGTACTTC.

Details on this clonotype: A much larger clone differs from this one at a single base, so this may be a read error. The chain links TRBV29-1 to TRBJ2-7; 8 bases agree with TRBD1. Unmatched junction bases numbered 13, after V lost 5 bases and J lost 7 bases. Per germline, CDR1 SQVTM and CDR2 ANQGSEA. The CDR3 is made up of 14 amino acids. CDR3 in amino acids: CSVFDRGSYNEQYF. The CDR3 region has the DNA TGCAGCGTTTTCGACAGGGGCTCCTACAATGAGCAGTACTTC.

At least ten counts were recorded for this clonotype. The J gene is TRBJ1-2, the V gene TRBV20-1; maybe TRBD1 (5 bases). V was cut by 0 bases and J by 8 bases, with 7 bases left in between. CDR3 length: 11 residues. Germline CDR1 is DFQATT and CDR2 is SNEGSKA (reference sequence). The chain's CDR3 is CSAREGTGYTF. CDR3 sequence (DNA): TGCAGTGCTAGAGAGGGGACCGGCTACACCTTC.

A few counts support this clonotype. The chain combines TRBV6-6 with TRBJ1-4; tentatively, D is TRBD1 (6 bases). V was pared by 9 bases and J by 8 bases, with 25 bases between. This CDR3 contains 16 residues. Germline V CDR1 and CDR2: MNHNY, SVGAGI (reference sequence). The CDR3 loop is CASWTGTRFHHEKLFF. Written as DNA, the CDR3 is TGTGCCAGTTGGACCGGGACACGATTTCACCACGAAAAACTGTTTTTT.

Of note for this clonotype: The junction and the germline gene differ at one end; a read error may be behind it. This chain links TRBV20-1 with TRBJ2-5; TRBD2 aligns across 11 bases. CDR1 and CDR2 from the germline V gene are DFQATT and SNEGSKA (reference sequence). The CDR3 is made up of 14 amino acids. As DNA, the CDR3 is TGCAGTACTAGAGTAACTAGCGGGGGATCAGAGCAGTACTTC. Translated: CSTRVTSGGSEQYF.

This clonotype was counted only a few times. This chain links TRBV28 with TRBJ2-1; D might be TRBD1 (5 bases). This CDR3 spans 12 amino acids. The V gene's germline CDR1 is MDHEN and CDR2 SYDVKM. The V end lost 5 bases, the J end lost 9 bases, and 11 bases lay between the germline ends. Here the CDR3 DNA reads TGTGCCAGCAGTATCGCAGGGATTGAGCAGTTCTTC. It yields the protein CASSIAGIEQFF. The full variable domain, its missing parts supplied by reference TRBV28 and TRBJ2-1, is DVKVTQSSRYLVKRTGEKVFLECVQDMDHENMFWYRQDPGLGLRLIYFSYDVKMKEKGDIPEGYSVSREKKERFSLILESASTNQTSMYLCASSIAGIEQFFGPGTRLTVL.

J is TRBJ1-5 and V is TRBV2; the match to TRBD1 covers 10 bases. Germline loops: CDR1 SNHLY, CDR2 FYNNEI. This CDR3 comprises 14 residues. V trimming: 8 bases; J trimming: 5 bases; junction bases outside the gene matches: 6. The DNA of the CDR3 is TGTGCCAGCGGAACGACAGGGGGCTATCAGCCCCAGCATTTT. This codes for CASGTTGGYQPQHF.

This clonotype has a handful of counts. V usage is TRBV4-3 and J usage is TRBJ2-1; D may be TRBD1 (5 bases). Trimming pared 0 bases from V and 4 bases from J, leaving 13 bases between. The CDR3 covers 16 residues. Germline V lookup: CDR1 LGHNA, CDR2 YSLEER. The CDR3 sequence is CASSQDYRGVYNEQFF. CDR3 coding DNA: TGCGCCAGCAGCCAAGATTATAGGGGTGTTTACAATGAGCAGTTCTTC.

This clonotype came up once. This sequence may be a read error, since a much larger clone differs from it by one base. V gene TRBV12-3 or TRBV12-4 combines with J gene TRBJ2-3; TRBD1 agrees at 7 bases. V shed 6 bases, J shed 4 bases, and the junction held 1 base outside the gene matches. The CDR3 is made up of 12 amino acids. The CDR3 sequence: CASSGTADTQYF. CDR3 coding DNA: TGTGCCAGCAGCGGGACAGCAGATACGCAGTATTTT.

The chain links TRBV12-3 or TRBV12-4 to TRBJ1-2, with D unclear. The ends were cut back, 3 bases at V and 4 bases at J, with 15 bases in the middle. This CDR3 region has 15 residues. The CDR3 bases are TGTGCCAGCAGTTTCTTTAGGAGCCAGTCCTATGGCTACACCTTC. Its protein is CASSFFRSQSYGYTF.

This clonotype was picked up a small number of times. In nucleotides, the CDR3 is TGTGCCAGCAGCCCAGCCCCCAATCAGCCCCAGCATTTT. It is translated as CASSPAPNQPQHF. The rearrangement joins TRBV2 to TRBJ1-5; the D is unclear. Looked up from germline, CDR1 is SNHLY and CDR2 is FYNNEI. The CDR3 consists of 13 residues. Trimming pared 6 bases from V and 3 bases from J, leaving 9 bases between.

This clonotype was detected only a few times. The chain carries TRBV9 and TRBJ2-1; 7 bases match TRBD1. This CDR3 has 14 amino acids. Per the germline V gene, CDR1 is SGDLS and CDR2 is YYNGEE. J was trimmed by 9 bases and V by 4 bases; bases with no gene match: 10. The CDR3 DNA follows: TGTGCCAGCAGCCGGCCGGGACAGTATGCTGAGCAGTTCTTC. Its protein product is CASSRPGQYAEQFF.

On this clonotype itself: This may stem from a read error, because a much larger clone lies one nucleotide away. The chain recombines TRBV19 with TRBJ2-7, with no clear D. The CDR3 loop spans 13 amino acids. Germline assignment: CDR1 LNHDA and CDR2 SQIVND (reference sequence). V gave up 5 bases and J gave up 0 bases, with 8 bases separating them. CDR3 region: CASSVTVSYEQYF. The CDR3 DNA reads as TGTGCCAGTAGTGTAACAGTCTCCTACGAGCAGTACTTC.

The rearrangement uses TRBV27 and TRBJ1-1, with D tentatively TRBD1 (6 bases). Trimming removed 2 bases from V and 1 base from J, with 14 bases in between. In germline, CDR1 is MNHEY, CDR2 SMNVEV (reference sequence). The CDR3 extends over 16 amino acids. The CDR3 DNA reads as TGTGCCAGCAGTTTAACAGGGAGGGCTGGGAACACTGAAGCTTTCTTT. Translated: CASSLTGRAGNTEAFF.

V and J are TRBV29-1 and TRBJ1-2, with a possible D match to TRBD1 (5 bases). Trimming removed 3 bases from V and 5 bases from J, with 10 bases in between. Germline CDR1 is SQVTM and CDR2 is ANQGSEA. CDR3 length: 12 amino acids. The DNA for the CDR3 is TGCAGCGTTGATGGGACCGAGTATGGCTACACCTTC. It specifies CSVDGTEYGYTF.

The rearrangement uses TRBV7-9 and TRBJ2-1; D unclear. Per germline, CDR1 SEHNR and CDR2 FQNEAQ (reference sequence). The CDR3 is made up of 12 amino acids. Trimming pared 0 bases from V and 8 bases from J, leaving 5 bases between. In nucleotides, the CDR3 is TGTGCCAGCAGCTTAGCACACGATGAGCAGTTCTTC. Its protein product is CASSLAHDEQFF. The variable domain in full, completed from reference TRBV7-9 and TRBJ2-1, reads DTGVSQNPRHKITKRGQNVTFRCDPISEHNRLYWYRQTLGQGPEFLTYFQNEAQLEKSRLLSDRFSAERPKGSFSTLEIQRTEQGDSAMYLCASSLAHDEQFFGPGTRLTVL.

V usage is TRBV12-3 or TRBV12-4 and J usage is TRBJ1-1; D is unclear. The length of the CDR3 is 12 residues. Trimming cost V 5 bases and J 11 bases, with 15 bases left between them. CDR3 region: CASSPGQIRAFF. CDR3 coding DNA: TGTGCCAGCAGTCCGGGTCAAATCAGGGCTTTCTTT.

The rearrangement uses TRBV6-5 and TRBJ2-3; 10 bases line up with TRBD1. Germline V CDR1 and CDR2: MNHEY, SVGAGI. The CDR3 is 15 amino acids. With 6 bases clipped from V and 5 bases from J, the junction kept 8 bases outside the gene matches. The CDR3 region is CASSRQGARKDTQYF. CDR3 DNA: TGTGCCAGCAGCAGACAGGGGGCGAGGAAAGATACGCAGTATTTT.

The rearrangement uses TRBV5-1 and TRBJ2-1, with D possibly called TRBD1 or TRBD2 (5 bases each). Germline V CDR1 and CDR2: SGHRS, YFSETQ. V was clipped by 5 bases and J by 0 bases, with 15 bases between them. The CDR3 has 16 amino acids. CDR3 protein: CASRNIGDDSYNEQFF. DNA of the CDR3: TGCGCCAGCAGGAATATTGGGGACGACTCCTACAATGAGCAGTTCTTC.

DNA of the CDR3: TGCGCCAGCAGCTTGGGGAGCGGGGGGCGAGATACGCAGTATTTT. Translated, it gives CASSLGSGGRDTQYF. This chain connects TRBV5-1 to TRBJ2-3, with 9 bases aligning to TRBD2. The V gene's germline CDR1 is SGHRS and CDR2 YFSETQ. The J segment lost 5 bases and the V segment lost 0 bases, leaving 4 bases of the junction unmatched. The CDR3 consists of 15 residues.

This clonotype appeared a few times. V usage is TRBV20-1 and J usage is TRBJ2-5, with TRBD1 identical over 8 bases. The CDR3 is 13 amino acids. CDR1 DFQATT and CDR2 SNEGSKA come from the germline V gene (reference sequence). V was pared by 5 bases and J by 3 bases, with 5 bases of the junction left unmatched. The chain's CDR3 is CSAEAGGKETQYF. The DNA for the CDR3 is TGCAGTGCTGAGGCAGGGGGCAAAGAGACCCAGTACTTC.

The V call is TRBV14, the J call TRBJ1-4; possible D gene TRBD1, 6 bases. The ends were cut back, 0 bases at V and 0 bases at J, with 11 bases in the middle. The germline gives CDR1 SGHDN, CDR2 FVKESK. This CDR3 contains 17 residues. The CDR3 DNA reads TGTGCCAGCAGCCAAGATAGGGGGACCGCAACTAATGAAAAACTGTTTTTT. This gives the protein CASSQDRGTATNEKLFF.